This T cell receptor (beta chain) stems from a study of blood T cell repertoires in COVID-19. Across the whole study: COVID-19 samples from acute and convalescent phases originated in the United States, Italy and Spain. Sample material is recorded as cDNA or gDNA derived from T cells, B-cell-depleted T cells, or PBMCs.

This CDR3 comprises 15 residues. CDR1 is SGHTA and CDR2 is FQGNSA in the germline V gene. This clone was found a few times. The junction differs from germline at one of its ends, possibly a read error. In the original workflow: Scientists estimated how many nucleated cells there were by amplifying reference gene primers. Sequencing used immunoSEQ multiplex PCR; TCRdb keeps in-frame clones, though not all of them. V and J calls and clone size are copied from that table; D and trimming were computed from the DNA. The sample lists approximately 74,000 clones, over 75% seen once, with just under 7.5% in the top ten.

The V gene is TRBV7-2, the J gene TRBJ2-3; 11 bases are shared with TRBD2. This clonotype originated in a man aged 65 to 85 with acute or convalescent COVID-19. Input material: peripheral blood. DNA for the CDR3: TGTGCCAGCAGCGTAGCGGGGGGGCCATCAGATACGCAGTATTTT. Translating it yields CASSVAGGPSDTQYF.